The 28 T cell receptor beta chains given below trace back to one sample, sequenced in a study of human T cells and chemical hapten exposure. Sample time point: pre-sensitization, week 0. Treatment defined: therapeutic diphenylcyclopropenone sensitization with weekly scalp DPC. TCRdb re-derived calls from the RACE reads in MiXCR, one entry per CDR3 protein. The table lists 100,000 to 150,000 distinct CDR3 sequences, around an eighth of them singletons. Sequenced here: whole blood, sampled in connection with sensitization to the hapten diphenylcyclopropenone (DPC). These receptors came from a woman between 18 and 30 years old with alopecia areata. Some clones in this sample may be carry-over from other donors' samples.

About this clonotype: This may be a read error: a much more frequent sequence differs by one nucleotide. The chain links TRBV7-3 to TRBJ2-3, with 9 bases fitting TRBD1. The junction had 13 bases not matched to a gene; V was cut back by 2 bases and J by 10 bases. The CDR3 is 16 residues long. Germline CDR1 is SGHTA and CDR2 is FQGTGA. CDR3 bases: TGTGCCAGCAGCTTATACGGGACAGGGCGGAGTGATTCGCAGTATTTT. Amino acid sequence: CASSLYGTGRSDSQYF.

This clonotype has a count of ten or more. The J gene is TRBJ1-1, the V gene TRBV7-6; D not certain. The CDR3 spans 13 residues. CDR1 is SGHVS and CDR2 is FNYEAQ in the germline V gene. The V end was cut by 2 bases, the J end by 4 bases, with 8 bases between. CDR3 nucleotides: TGTGCCAGCAGCTTACGTGGAAGCACTGAAGCTTTCTTT. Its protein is CASSLRGSTEAFF.

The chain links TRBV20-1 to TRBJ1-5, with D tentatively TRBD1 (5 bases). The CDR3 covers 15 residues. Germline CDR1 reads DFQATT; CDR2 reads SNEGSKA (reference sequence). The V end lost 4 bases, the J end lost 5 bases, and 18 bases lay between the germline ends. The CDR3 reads CSAIGGAGHHQPQHF. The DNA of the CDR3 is TGCAGTGCTATCGGAGGGGCAGGCCATCATCAGCCCCAGCATTTT.

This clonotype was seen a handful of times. The CDR3 loop is CASTSGEATNEKLFF. Written as DNA, the CDR3 is TGTGCCAGTACCTCAGGGGAGGCAACTAATGAAAAACTGTTTTTT. The chain combines TRBV19 with TRBJ1-4, with D possibly TRBD1 on 6 matching bases. Germline loops: CDR1 LNHDA, CDR2 SQIVND (reference sequence). This CDR3 spans 15 amino acids. V was pared by 7 bases and J by 0 bases, with 12 bases between.

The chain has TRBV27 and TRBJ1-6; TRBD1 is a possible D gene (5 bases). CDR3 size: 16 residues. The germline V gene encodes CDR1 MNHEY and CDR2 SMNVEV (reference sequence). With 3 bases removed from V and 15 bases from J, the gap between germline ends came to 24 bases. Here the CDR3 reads CASSFRRGLVIGHLHF. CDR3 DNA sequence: TGTGCCAGCAGTTTCCGGAGAGGCTTGGTTATCGGACACCTCCACTTT.

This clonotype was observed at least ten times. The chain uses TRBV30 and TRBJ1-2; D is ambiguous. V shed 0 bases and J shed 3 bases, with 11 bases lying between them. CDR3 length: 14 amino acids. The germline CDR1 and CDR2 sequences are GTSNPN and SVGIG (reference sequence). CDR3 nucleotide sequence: TGTGCCTGGAGTGTAGCAGGAGCTTACTATGGCTACACCTTC. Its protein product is CAWSVAGAYYGYTF.

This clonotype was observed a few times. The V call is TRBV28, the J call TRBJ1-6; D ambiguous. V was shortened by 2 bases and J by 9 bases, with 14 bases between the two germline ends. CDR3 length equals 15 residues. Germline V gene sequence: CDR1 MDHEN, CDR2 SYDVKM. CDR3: CASSLQGPFGSPLHF. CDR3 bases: TGTGCCAGCAGTTTACAAGGTCCCTTCGGTTCACCCCTCCACTTT.

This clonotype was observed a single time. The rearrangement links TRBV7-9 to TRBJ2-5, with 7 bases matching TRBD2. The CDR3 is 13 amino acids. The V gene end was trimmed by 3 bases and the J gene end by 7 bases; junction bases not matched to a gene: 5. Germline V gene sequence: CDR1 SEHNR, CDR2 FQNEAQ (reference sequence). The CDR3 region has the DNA TGTGCCAGCAGCTTGGCGGGGGACGCGACCCAGTACTTC. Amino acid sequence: CASSLAGDATQYF.

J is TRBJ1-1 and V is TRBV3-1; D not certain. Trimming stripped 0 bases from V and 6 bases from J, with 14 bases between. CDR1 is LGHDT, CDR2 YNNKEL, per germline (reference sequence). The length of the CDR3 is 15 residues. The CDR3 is CASSQDPGGAAEAFF. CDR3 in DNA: TGTGCCAGCAGCCAAGATCCGGGAGGAGCAGCTGAAGCTTTCTTT.

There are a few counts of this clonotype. The CDR3 here is CASSSLPGRAVAQHF. Here the CDR3 DNA reads TGTGCCAGCAGTTCGCTACCGGGACGGGCCGTGGCCCAGCATTTT. The chain employs TRBV27 and TRBJ1-5; possibly TRBD1 for D (5 bases). V was trimmed by 4 bases and J by 11 bases, leaving 21 bases between them. Germline values: CDR1 MNHEY, CDR2 SMNVEV (reference sequence). The CDR3 covers 15 residues.

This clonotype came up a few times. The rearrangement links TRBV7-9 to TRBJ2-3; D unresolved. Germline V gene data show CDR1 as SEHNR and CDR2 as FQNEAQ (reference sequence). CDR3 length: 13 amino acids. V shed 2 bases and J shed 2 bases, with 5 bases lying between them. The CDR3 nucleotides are TGTGCCAGCAGCTTATTTGACACAGATACGCAGTATTTT. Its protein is CASSLFDTDTQYF.

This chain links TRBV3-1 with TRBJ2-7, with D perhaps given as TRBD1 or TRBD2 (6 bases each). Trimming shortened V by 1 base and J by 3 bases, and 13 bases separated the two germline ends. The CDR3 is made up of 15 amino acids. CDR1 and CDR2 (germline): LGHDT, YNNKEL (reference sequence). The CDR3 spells CASSQGGRGIYEQYF. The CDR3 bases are TGTGCCAGCAGCCAAGGGGGGCGGGGAATCTACGAGCAGTACTTC.

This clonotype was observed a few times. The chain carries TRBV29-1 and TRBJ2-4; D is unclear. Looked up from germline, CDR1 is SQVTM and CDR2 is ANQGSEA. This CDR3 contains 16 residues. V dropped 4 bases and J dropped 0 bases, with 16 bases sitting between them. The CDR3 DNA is TGCAGCGTTGTAGGGCGTTCGTCGGGAGCCAAAAACATTCAGTACTTC. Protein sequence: CSVVGRSSGAKNIQYF.

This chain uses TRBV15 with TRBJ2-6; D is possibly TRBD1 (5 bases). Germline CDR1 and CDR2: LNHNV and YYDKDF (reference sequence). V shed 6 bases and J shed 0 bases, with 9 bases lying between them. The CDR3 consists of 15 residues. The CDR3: CATRADSSGANVLTF. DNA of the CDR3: TGTGCCACCAGAGCTGACAGCTCTGGGGCCAACGTCCTGACTTTC.

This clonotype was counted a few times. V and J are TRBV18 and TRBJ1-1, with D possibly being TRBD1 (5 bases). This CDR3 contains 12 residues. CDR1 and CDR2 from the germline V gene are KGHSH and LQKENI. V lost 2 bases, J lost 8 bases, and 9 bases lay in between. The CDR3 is CASSPGGWEAFF. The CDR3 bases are TGTGCCAGCTCACCAGGGGGTTGGGAAGCTTTCTTT. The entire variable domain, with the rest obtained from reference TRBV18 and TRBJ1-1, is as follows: NAGVMQNPRHLVRRRGQEARLRCSPMKGHSHVYWYRQLPEEGLKFMVYLQKENIIDESGMPKERFSAEFPKEGPSILRIQQVVRGDSAAYFCASSPGGWEAFFGQGTRLTVV.

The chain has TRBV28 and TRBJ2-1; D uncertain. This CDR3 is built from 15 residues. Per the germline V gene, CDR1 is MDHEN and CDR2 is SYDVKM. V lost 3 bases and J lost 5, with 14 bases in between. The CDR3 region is CASSFLTLKNNEQFF. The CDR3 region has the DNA TGTGCCAGCAGTTTCCTAACCCTCAAGAACAATGAGCAGTTCTTC.

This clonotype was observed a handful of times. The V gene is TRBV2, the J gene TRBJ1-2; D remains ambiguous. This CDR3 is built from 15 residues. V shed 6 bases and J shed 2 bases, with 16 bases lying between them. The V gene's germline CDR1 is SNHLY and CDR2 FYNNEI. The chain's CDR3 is CASRPDNDPNYGYTF. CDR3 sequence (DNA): TGTGCCAGCAGACCCGATAACGATCCAAACTATGGCTACACCTTC.

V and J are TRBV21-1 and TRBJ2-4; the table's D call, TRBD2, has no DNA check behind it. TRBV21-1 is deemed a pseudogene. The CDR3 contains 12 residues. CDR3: CASPYSGLEQYF. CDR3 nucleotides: TGTGCCAGCCCCTATTCTGGACTAGAACAGTACTTC.

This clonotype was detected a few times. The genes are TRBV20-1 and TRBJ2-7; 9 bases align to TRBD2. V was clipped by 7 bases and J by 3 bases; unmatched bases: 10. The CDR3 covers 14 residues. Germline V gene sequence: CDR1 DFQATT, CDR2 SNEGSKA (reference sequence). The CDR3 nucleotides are TGCAGTGTCCCCAAGAGCGGGGGGCACTACGAGCAGTACTTC. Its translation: CSVPKSGGHYEQYF.

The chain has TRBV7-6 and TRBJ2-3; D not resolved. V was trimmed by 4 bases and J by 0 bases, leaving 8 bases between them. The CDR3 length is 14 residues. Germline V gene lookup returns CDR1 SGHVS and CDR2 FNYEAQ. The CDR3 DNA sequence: TGTGCCAGCAGCTACCAATGGAGCACAGATACGCAGTATTTT. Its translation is CASSYQWSTDTQYF. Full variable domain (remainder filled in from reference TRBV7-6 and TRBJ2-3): GAGVSQSPRYKVTKRGQDVALRCDPISGHVSLYWYRQALGQGPEFLTYFNYEAQQDKSGLPNDRFSAERPEGSISTLTIQRTEQRDSAMYRCASSYQWSTDTQYFGPGTRLTVL.

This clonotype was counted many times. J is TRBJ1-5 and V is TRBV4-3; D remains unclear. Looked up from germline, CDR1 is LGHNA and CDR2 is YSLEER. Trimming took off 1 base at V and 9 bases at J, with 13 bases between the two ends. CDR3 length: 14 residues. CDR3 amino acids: CASSQGLGSWPQHF. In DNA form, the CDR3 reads TGCGCCAGCAGCCAAGGGTTGGGTAGTTGGCCCCAGCATTTT.

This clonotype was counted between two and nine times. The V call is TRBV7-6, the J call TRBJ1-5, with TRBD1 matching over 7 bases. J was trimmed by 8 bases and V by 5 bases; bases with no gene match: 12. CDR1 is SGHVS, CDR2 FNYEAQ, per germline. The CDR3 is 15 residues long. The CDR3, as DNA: TGTGCCAGCAGCCCCGATTGGTCACAGGGGAAGCCCCAGCATTTT. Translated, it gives CASSPDWSQGKPQHF.

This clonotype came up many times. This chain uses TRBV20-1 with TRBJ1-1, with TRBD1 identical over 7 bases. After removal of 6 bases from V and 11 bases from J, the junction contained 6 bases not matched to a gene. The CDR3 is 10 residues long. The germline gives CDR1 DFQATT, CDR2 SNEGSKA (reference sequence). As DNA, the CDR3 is TGCAGTGCCTTTGACAGGGACGCTTTCTTT. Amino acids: CSAFDRDAFF.

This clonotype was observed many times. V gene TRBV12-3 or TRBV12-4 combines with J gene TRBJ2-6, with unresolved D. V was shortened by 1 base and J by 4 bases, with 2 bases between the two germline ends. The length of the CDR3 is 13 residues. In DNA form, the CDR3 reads TGTGCCAGCAGTTTAGGGGGGGCCAACGTCCTGACTTTC. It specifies CASSLGGANVLTF.

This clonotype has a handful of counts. CDR3 DNA sequence: TGCGCCAGCAGCCAAGAAAGTTCTAACTATGGCTACACCTTC. Translation gives CASSQESSNYGYTF. The gene calls are TRBV4-3 and TRBJ1-2; D is undetermined. CDR3 length equals 14 residues. The V gene lost 0 bases and the J gene lost 0 bases, with 5 bases spanning the gap. Per the germline V gene, CDR1 is LGHNA and CDR2 is YSLEER.

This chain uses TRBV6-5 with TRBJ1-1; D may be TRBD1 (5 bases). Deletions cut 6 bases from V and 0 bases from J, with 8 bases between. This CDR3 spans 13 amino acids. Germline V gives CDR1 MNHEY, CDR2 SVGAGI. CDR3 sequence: CASSREVNTEAFF. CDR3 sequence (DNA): TGTGCCAGCAGCAGGGAGGTGAACACTGAAGCTTTCTTT.

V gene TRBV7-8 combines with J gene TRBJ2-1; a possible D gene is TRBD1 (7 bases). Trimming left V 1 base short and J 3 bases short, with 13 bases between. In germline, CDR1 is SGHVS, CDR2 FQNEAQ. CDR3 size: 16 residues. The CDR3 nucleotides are TGTGCCAGCAGCTTAGGCAGGGGGGTATTCTACAATGAGCAGTTCTTC. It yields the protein CASSLGRGVFYNEQFF.

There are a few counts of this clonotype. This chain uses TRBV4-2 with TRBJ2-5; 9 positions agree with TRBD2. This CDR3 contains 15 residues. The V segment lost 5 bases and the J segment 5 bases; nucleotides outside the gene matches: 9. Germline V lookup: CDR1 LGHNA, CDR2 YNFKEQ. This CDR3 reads CASSSHEAGGETQYF. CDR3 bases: TGTGCCAGCAGCTCCCACGAGGCGGGAGGGGAGACCCAGTACTTC.